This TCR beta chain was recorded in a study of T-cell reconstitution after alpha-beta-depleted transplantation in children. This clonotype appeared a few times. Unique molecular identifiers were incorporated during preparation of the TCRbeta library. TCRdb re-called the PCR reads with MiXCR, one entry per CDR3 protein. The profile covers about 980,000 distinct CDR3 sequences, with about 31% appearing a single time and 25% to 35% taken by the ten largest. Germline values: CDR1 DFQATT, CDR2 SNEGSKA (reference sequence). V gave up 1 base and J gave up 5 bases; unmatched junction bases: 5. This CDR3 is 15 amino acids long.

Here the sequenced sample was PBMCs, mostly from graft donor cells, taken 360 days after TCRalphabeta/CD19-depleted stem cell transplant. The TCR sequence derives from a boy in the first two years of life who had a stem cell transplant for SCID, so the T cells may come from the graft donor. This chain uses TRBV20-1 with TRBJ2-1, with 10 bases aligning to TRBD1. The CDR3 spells CSARVGTGVHNEQFF. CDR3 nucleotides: TGCAGTGCTAGAGTGGGGACAGGGGTTCACAATGAGCAGTTCTTC.